A single sample gave rise to the 8 T cell receptor beta chains below, sequenced in a study of cytomegalovirus exposure and HLA in healthy donors. The PCR ran on 60 Vbeta and 13 Jbeta primers. TCRdb keeps only in-frame clones here, not all; method: immunoSEQ multiplex PCR. The data contain roughly 170,000 clones, 84% of them seen just once; the ten biggest clones take up 4% to 6%. Sequencing was done on a sample of PBMCs. All receptors derive from a man aged 18 to 29 in good health and CMV-seronegative.

This clone has a handful of counts. This sequence joins TRBV4-1 and TRBJ2-7; TRBD2 agrees at 12 bases. The ends lost 3 bases at V and 5 bases at J; junction bases unmatched: 5. CDR1 is MGHRA, CDR2 YSYEKL, per germline. CDR3 length: 15 amino acids. CDR3 bases: TGCGCCAGCAGCCAGCCGACTAGCGGGAGCCACGAGCAGTACTTC. This sequence encodes CASSQPTSGSHEQYF.

The J gene is TRBJ2-7, the V gene TRBV27; 7 bases line up with TRBD1. Losses at the gene ends were 5 bases for V and 6 bases for J; bases not matched to a gene: 13. Per the germline V gene, CDR1 is MNHEY and CDR2 is SMNVEV (reference sequence). The CDR3 contains 15 residues. CDR3 protein: CASSPPPDRAAEQYF. CDR3 bases: TGTGCCAGCAGTCCTCCTCCCGACAGGGCTGCCGAGCAGTACTTC.

V is TRBV6-1 and J is TRBJ1-5, with D unresolved. This CDR3 is built from 15 residues. The germline V and J ends were trimmed by 1 base and 6 bases, with 13 bases remaining between them. Germline V gives CDR1 MNHNS, CDR2 SASEGT. DNA for the CDR3: TGTGCCAGCAGTGAAGAAGAGTACTACGGTCAGCCCCAGCATTTT. Encoded protein: CASSEEEYYGQPQHF.

The count of this clone is one. The genes are TRBV19 and TRBJ1-2; D is unclear. This CDR3 has 12 amino acids. The V end was cut by 6 bases, the J end by 7 bases, with 12 bases between. Germline V CDR1 and CDR2: LNHDA, SQIVND (reference sequence). The CDR3 nucleotides read TGTGCCAGTAGCCTTGAGGGAGTTGGCTACACCTTC. Translating gives CASSLEGVGYTF.

The chain employs TRBV6-4 and TRBJ1-2, with D possibly TRBD1 on 6 matching bases. This CDR3 comprises 18 residues. V lost 2 bases to trimming and J lost 4 bases, with 23 bases between them. CDR1 is MRHNA and CDR2 is SNTAGT in the germline V gene. The CDR3 reads CASSDPHPRGRGGYGYTF. As DNA, the CDR3 is TGTGCCAGCAGTGACCCGCACCCTAGGGGGAGGGGGGGCTATGGCTACACCTTC.

The genes are TRBV6-5 and TRBJ1-2; tentatively, D is TRBD1 (6 bases). Germline lookup yields CDR1 MNHEY and CDR2 SVGAGI. Trimming left V 4 bases short and J 4 bases short, with 13 bases between. CDR3 length: 14 residues. As DNA, the CDR3 is TGTGCCAGCAGTTTGGACAGTGCCCCCTATGGCTACACCTTC. Protein sequence: CASSLDSAPYGYTF.

The gene calls are TRBV21-1 and TRBJ1-2; the table's D call TRBD1 went unverified against the DNA. TRBV21-1 counts as a pseudogene. The CDR3 contains 15 residues. The CDR3 reads CASSKEGGQNYGYTF. Here the CDR3 DNA reads TGTGCCAGCAGCAAAGAAGGGGGTCAAAACTATGGCTACACCTTC.

CDR3 nucleotides: TGTGCCAGCAGACAGGGGCTAAACACTGAAGCTTTCTTT. This sequence encodes CASRQGLNTEAFF. This rearrangement joins TRBV7-9 to TRBJ1-1; 7 bases agree with TRBD1. There are 13 residues in the CDR3. J gave up 2 bases and V 6 bases, and 3 bases lay outside the gene matches. CDR1 SEHNR and CDR2 FQNEAQ come from the germline V gene (reference sequence).